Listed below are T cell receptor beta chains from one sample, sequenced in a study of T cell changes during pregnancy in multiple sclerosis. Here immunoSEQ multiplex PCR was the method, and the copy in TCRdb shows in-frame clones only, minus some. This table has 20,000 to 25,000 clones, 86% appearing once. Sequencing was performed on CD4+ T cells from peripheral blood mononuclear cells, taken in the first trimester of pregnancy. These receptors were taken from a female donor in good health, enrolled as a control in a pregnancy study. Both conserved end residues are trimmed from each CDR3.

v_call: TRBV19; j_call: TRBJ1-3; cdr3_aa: ASSPQGAQGNTIY
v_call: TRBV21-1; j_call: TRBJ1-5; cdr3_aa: ASSKARGGNQPQH
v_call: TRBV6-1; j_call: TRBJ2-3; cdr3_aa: ASSEDRVLTDTQY
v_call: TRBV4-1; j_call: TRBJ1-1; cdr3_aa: ASSQGLLQGGSTEAF
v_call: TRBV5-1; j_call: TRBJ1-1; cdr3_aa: ASSDELQGRSTEAF
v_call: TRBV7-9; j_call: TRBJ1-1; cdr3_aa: ASSPTMNTEAF
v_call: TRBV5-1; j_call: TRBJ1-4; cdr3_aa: ASSLGGINEKLF
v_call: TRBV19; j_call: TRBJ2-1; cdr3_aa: ASSIGLSYNEQF
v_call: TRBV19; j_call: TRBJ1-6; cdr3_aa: ASSVKSGQGNSPLH
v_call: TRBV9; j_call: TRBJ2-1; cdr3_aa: ASSVDGAGGILNEQF
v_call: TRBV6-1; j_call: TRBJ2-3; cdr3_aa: ASSEGQGPDTQY
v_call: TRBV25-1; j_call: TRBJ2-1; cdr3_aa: ASSKLAGPSEEQF
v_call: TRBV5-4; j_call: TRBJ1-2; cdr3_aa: ASSLDLLGRQRNYGYT
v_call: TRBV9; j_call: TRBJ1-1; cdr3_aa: ASSPRDTEAF
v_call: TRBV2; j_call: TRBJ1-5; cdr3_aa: ASSDIGGRGNQPQH
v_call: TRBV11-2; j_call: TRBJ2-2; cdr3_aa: ASSLGRGEGTGELF
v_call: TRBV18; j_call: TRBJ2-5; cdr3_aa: ASSPSGSGNQETQY
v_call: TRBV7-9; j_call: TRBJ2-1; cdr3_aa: ASSLDASYNEQF
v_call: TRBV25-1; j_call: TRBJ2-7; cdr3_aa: ASSESGIRGSYEQY
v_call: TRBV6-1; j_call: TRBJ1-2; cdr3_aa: ASSPPGQYNYGYT
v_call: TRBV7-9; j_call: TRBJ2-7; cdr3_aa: ASSFAIGRQGAPYEQY
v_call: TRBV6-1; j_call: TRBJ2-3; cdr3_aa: ASSDPILLVRADTQY
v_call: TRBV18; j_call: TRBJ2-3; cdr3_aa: ASSRPLSDTQY
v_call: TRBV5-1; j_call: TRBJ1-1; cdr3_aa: ASSSGLMNTEAF
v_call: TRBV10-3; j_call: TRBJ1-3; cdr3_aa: AIGEVSSGNTIY
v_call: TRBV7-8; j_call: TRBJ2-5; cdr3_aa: ASSLGFGQKQETQY
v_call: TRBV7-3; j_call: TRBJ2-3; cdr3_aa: ASSLDGEGSADTQY
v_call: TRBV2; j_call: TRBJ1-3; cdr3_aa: ASVTHTGNTIY
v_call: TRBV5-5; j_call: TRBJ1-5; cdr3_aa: ASSFNSNQPQH
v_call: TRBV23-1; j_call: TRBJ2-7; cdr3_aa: ASLGGPESPKRSYEQY
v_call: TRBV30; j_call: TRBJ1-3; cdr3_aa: AWSVPGSGNTIY
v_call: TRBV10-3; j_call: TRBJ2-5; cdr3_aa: AISVGDSQETQY
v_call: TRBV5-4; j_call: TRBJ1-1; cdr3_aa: ASSPQPGTTTEAF
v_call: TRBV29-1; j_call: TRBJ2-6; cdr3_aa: SVLEGGLGANVLT
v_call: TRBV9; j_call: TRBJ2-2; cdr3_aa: ASSVAPGGNTGELF
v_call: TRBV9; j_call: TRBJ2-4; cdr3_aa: ASSVDTKNIQY
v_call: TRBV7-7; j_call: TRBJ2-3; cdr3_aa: ASSLEGQGTQY
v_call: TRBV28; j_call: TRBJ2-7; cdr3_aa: ASVPAGLADLLEQY
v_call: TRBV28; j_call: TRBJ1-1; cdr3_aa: ASSPPLSRDEAF
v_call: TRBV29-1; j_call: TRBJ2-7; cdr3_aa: SVEDRDYEQY
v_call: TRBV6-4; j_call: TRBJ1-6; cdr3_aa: ASSDPQDRLNSPLH
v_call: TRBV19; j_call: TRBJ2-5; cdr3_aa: ASSITAGQETQY
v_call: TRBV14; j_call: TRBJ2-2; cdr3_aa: ASSQDWTGRDTGELF
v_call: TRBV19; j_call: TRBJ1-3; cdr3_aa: ASSLGQGNTIY
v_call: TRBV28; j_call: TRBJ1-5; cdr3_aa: ASSLPPGAGQGSNQPQH
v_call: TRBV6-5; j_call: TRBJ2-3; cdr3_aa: ASSYSISLDTQY